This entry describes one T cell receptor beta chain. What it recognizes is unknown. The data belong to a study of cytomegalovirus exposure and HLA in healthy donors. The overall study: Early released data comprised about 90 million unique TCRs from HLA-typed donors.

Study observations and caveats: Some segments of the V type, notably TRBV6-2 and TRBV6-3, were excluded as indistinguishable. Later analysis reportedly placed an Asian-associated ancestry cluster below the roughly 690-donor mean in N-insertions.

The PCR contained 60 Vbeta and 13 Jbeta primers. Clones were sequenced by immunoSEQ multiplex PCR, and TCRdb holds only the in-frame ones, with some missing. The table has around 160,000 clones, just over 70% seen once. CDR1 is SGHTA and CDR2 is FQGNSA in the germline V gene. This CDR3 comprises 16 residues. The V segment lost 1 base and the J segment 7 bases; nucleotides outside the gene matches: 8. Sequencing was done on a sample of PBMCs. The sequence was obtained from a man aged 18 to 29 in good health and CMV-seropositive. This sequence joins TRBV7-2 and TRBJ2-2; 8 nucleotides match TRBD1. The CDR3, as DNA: TGTGCCAGCAGCTTAGTCCCAGGGGGCAATGGCGGGGAGCTGTTTTTT. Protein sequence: CASSLVPGGNGGELFF.